This T cell receptor (beta chain) was profiled in a study of T-cell reconstitution after alpha-beta-depleted transplantation in children. Trimming cost V 1 base and J 3 bases, with 8 bases left between them. Germline lookup yields CDR1 GTSNPN and CDR2 SVGIG (reference sequence). This CDR3 is built from 13 residues. Preparation of the TCRbeta library involved a method that used unique molecular identifiers. TCRdb processed the PCR reads anew with MiXCR; each CDR3 protein has one entry. The table lists about 360,000 distinct CDR3 sequences, 10% to 15% of them singletons. The origin of this receptor is a human donor who donated a stem cell graft to a child with Fanconi anemia. The sample in question was PBMCs, obtained from the stem cell graft. The V call is TRBV30, the J call TRBJ2-3, with a weak D call TRBD1 (5 bases). Written as DNA, the CDR3 is TGTGCCTGGAGTGCAGGACATACAGATACGCAGTATTTT. Its translation: CAWSAGHTDTQYF.